The 8 T cell receptor beta chains given below trace back to one sample, sequenced in a study of cytomegalovirus exposure and HLA in healthy donors. It was with 60 Vbeta and 13 Jbeta primers that the PCR ran. The protocol was immunoSEQ multiplex PCR, while the TCRdb copy is restricted to in-frame clones and leaves out a portion. The top ten hold less than 5% of the sample, which has under 200,000 clones, 75% seen once. The specimen sequenced was PBMCs. Source of these receptors: a male donor in good health and CMV-seronegative.

The rearrangement links TRBV7-9 to TRBJ1-1; 8 nucleotides line up with TRBD1. Looked up from germline, CDR1 is SEHNR and CDR2 is FQNEAQ (reference sequence). Germline trimming cut 6 bases from V and 5 bases from J; bases unmatched to any gene: 5. This CDR3 is built from 13 residues. CDR3 coding DNA: TGTGCCAGCAGAGGACAGGGAGAGACTGAAGCTTTCTTT. Its protein product is CASRGQGETEAFF. Combining the CDR3 with reference TRBV7-9 and TRBJ1-1 gives the whole variable domain DTGVSQNPRHKITKRGQNVTFRCDPISEHNRLYWYRQTLGQGPEFLTYFQNEAQLEKSRLLSDRFSAERPKGSFSTLEIQRTEQGDSAMYLCASRGQGETEAFFGQGTRLTVV.

The CDR3 DNA reads as TGTGCCAGTAGTAGGGACAGGCTATCACCTGGCTACACCTTC. This translates into CASSRDRLSPGYTF. The chain couples TRBV19 to TRBJ1-2; 8 positions agree with TRBD1. CDR1 and CDR2 from the germline V gene are LNHDA and SQIVND (reference sequence). The CDR3 covers 14 residues. J was trimmed by 7 bases and V by 4 bases; bases with no gene match: 8.

The CDR3 is CASSFGGYGYTF. CDR3 DNA sequence: TGTGCCAGCAGCTTCGGGGGCTATGGCTACACCTTC. This rearrangement joins TRBV7-8 to TRBJ1-2; TRBD1 might be the D (5 bases). CDR3 length: 12 amino acids. From germline, CDR1 is SGHVS and CDR2 FQNEAQ. V was clipped by 3 bases and J by 4 bases, with 6 bases between them.

The chain recombines TRBV7-9 with TRBJ2-7; the D gene is possibly TRBD2 (6 bases). This CDR3 contains 15 residues. Germline CDR1 is SEHNR and CDR2 is FQNEAQ (reference sequence). V dropped 2 bases and J dropped 4 bases, with 15 bases sitting between them. CDR3 protein: CASSLTSSGEYEQYF. CDR3 in DNA: TGTGCCAGCAGCTTAACCTCATCGGGGGAGTACGAGCAGTACTTC.

This rearrangement joins TRBV7-2 to TRBJ1-1; TRBD1 is a possible D gene (6 bases). There are 14 residues in the CDR3. Trimming stripped 5 bases from V and 0 bases from J, with 10 bases between. Germline V gene lookup returns CDR1 SGHTA and CDR2 FQGNSA. In nucleotides, the CDR3 is TGTGCCAGCAGCGCAGGACAGATGAACACTGAAGCTTTCTTT. This gives the protein CASSAGQMNTEAFF.

The rearrangement joins TRBV28 to TRBJ2-2; 7 bases map to TRBD1. The CDR3 runs to 14 residues. CDR1 is MDHEN, CDR2 SYDVKM, per germline. Trimming removed 5 bases from V and 6 bases from J; junction bases left unmatched: 6. CDR3 protein: CASSPPTGPGELFF. In nucleotides, the CDR3 is TGTGCCAGCAGTCCACCGACAGGGCCCGGGGAGCTGTTTTTT.

The genes are TRBV7-9 and TRBJ2-7; 10 bases agree with TRBD1. V gave up 5 bases and J gave up 6 bases; unmatched junction bases: 7. The CDR3 is 14 amino acids. Looked up from germline, CDR1 is SEHNR and CDR2 is FQNEAQ (reference sequence). The CDR3 DNA follows: TGTGCCAGCAGCATCGGACAGGGGGTTTTCGAGCAGTACTTC. Protein sequence: CASSIGQGVFEQYF.

The CDR3: CASSVGRGAYEQYF. The CDR3 DNA is TGTGCCAGCAGCGTAGGGCGGGGGGCCTACGAGCAGTACTTC. The chain is built from TRBV9 and TRBJ2-7, with 8 bases that match TRBD2. Germline V gives CDR1 SGDLS, CDR2 YYNGEE. With V trimmed by 0 bases and J by 2 bases, 1 base remained unmatched. The CDR3 sequence is 14 residues long.